The source of this T cell receptor (beta chain) is a study of shared clonotypes between healthy human individuals (dated by TCRdb to between 2020 and 2021). For context, the study as a whole: A couple of women and a few men aged 18 to 49 years were included in the cohort. Each donor's leukapheresis produced roughly between about 0.85 and 10 billion PBMCs. To increase sequencing depth and limit assay-specific biases, TCR repertoire library preparation and sequencing were carried out by different laboratories using diverse techniques. Blood TCR repertoires of about 5 healthy adults were deeply sequenced to estimate repertoire size and the extent of clonotype sharing between individuals. For each donor, CD4 naive and CD4 memory were each run on three plates, CD8 naive on two plates, and CD8 memory on one plate.

About this clone itself: It lacks a known antigen. Base qualities were left out, and no much larger clone turns up one base away.

Healthy HIV-negative adults with no recently reported acute infections or vaccinations were included as donors. All donors were Caucasian adults living in Nashville, Tennessee, USA. CD4+ T cells were enriched through magnetic negative selection, after which naive cells were positively selected on CD45RA and the remaining negative fraction served as the memory subset. After blood collection by leukapheresis, PBMCs were isolated using Ficoll-Histopaque density gradient centrifugation and then cryopreserved in the vapor phase of liquid nitrogen. Purity and quantity of every magnetically sorted T cell population were checked by analytical flow cytometry. Each sorted fraction had its genomic DNA isolated and then quantified by UV absorbance on a Nanodrop 2000c. Trimming takes 0 bases off V and 7 bases off J; junction bases not matched to a gene: 4. The germline V gene specifies SGHRS as CDR1 and YFSETQ as CDR2. Its CDR3 holds 14 amino acids, cysteine through phenylalanine. Just the 42-base CDR3 DNA is kept, in frame starting at base 1.

TCR CDR3 regions were amplified from genomic DNA by multiplex PCR using the deep immunoSEQ assay. For each cell subset, the extracted genomic DNA was distributed evenly across all wells of several immunoSEQ 96-well plates, and each plate served as one replicate. For sorted subsets, each replicate PCR was loaded with around 200 ng genomic DNA, equivalent to about 30,000 T cell genomes. Purified libraries were quantified with a Qubit 3.0 fluorometer, sized on a Bioanalyzer 2100, and re-quantified with the KAPA Library Quantification kit. A separate single-read 150-cycle Illumina NextSeq 550 flow cell was used to sequence each immunoSEQ 96-well plate. In the original analysis: Because the immunoSEQ output included only junctional sequences and no quality scores, the filtering could not be the same as the filtering used for full-length reads. Sequences were annotated with PyIR, a Python wrapper for IgBLAST v1.9, and V/J genes and CDR3 were assigned using IMGT germline references. Reads were filtered out if the reads had weak V/J assignments (E-value above 1e-6), no CDR3, stop codons, out-of-frame junctions, or ambiguous translated residues. V3J clonotypes were defined as sequences sharing the same inferred V gene, J gene, and CDR3 amino acid sequence. The percentage overlap between two repertoires was calculated by dividing the number of shared unique clonotypes by the size of the smaller repertoire. Richness of each repertoire was evaluated using RTK rarefaction, the Chao1 estimator, and Recon v2.1 estimates of unobserved clonotypes. Generation probabilities were computed with OLGA for all TCRbeta clonotypes obtained by the gDNA method from four donors. The table was pulled from immuneACCESS by TCRdb, which kept in-frame rearrangements only. Such tables lose some clones; where checked, under half of the loss comes from unresolved V genes, and the rest has no known cause. From that table come the V and J calls and clone size; the DNA was used to work out D and trimming. Present in this sample are over a million clones, 75% to 80% of which were seen just once. The ten largest clonotypes hold 0.55% to 0.7% of the sample.

Results the study describes overall, beyond this receptor: When a few donors were compared, the shared fraction of clonotypes was about 5.2% for naive CD4, around 3.6% for naive CD8, about 2.5% for memory CD4, and 0.3% to 0.5% for memory CD8. Compared with non-shared clonotypes, clonotypes shared by all four sorted-subset donors had higher generation probabilities. Pairwise subsampling indicated that sequencing depth was expected to affect the degree of clonotype sharing among donors. Only blood was sampled, and tissue TCR repertoires likely differ from those in blood. Even with the large sequencing depth, rarefaction of the sorted-subset datasets indicated that sequencing was incomplete. The small number of donors limited the genetic and exposure-history diversity represented. Naive subsets generally had larger estimated clonotype richness than memory subsets.

The chain was built from TRBV5-1 and TRBJ1-5, and 7 junction bases match TRBD1. Sequencing was carried out using memory CD4+ T cells from PBMCs. The cell subset or site label, as the study defines it: CD45RA-negative fraction. The receptor comes from a man aged 18-30 years in good health. Some clones in this sample may be carry-over from other donors' samples. The CDR3 protein: CASSLGGGQQPQHF. The DNA reads TGCGCCAGCAGCTTGGGAGGGGGACAGCAGCCCCAGCATTTT.